One and the same sample provided the 16 T cell receptor beta chains below, sequenced in a study of blood T cells in healthy people across ages. Combining a sample-barcoded 5' primer with a J-beta primer mix, a second PCR ran for about 7 to 11 cycles. MiXCR, run by TCRdb on the 5' RACE reads, gives a single entry per CDR3 protein. Among some 780,000 distinct CDR3 sequences, roughly three fifths were seen once, and the ten largest hold 20% to 30%. The sequencing sample was made of blood. The receptors were gathered from a man aged 40-49 years in good health.

The V gene is TRBV18, the J gene TRBJ1-1, with a tentative D call TRBD1 (6 bases). The ends were cut back, 3 bases at V and 1 base at J, with 15 bases in the middle. Per germline, CDR1 KGHSH and CDR2 LQKENI. The CDR3 contains 16 residues. The CDR3 region has the DNA TGTGCCAGCTCACCGACAGGTGTTCTGCCGAACACTGAAGCTTTCTTT. Translated: CASSPTGVLPNTEAFF. Supplemented by reference TRBV18 and TRBJ1-1, the full variable domain reads NAGVMQNPRHLVRRRGQEARLRCSPMKGHSHVYWYRQLPEEGLKFMVYLQKENIIDESGMPKERFSAEFPKEGPSILRIQQVVRGDSAAYFCASSPTGVLPNTEAFFGQGTRLTVV.

This clonotype was observed once. V gene TRBV11-2 combines with J gene TRBJ2-7, with D maybe TRBD2 (7 bases). CDR3 length equals 15 residues. V was pared by 6 bases and J by 3 bases, with 18 bases between. Germline loops: CDR1 SGHAT, CDR2 FQNNGV. The CDR3 sequence is CASRTSRGGNYEQYF. Here the CDR3 DNA reads TGTGCCAGCAGAACTTCGAGGGGGGGGAACTACGAGCAGTACTTC.

The chain couples TRBV5-1 to TRBJ1-5; 7 positions agree with TRBD1. There are 16 residues in the CDR3. The germline V gene has CDR1 SGHRS and CDR2 YFSETQ. The J segment lost 2 bases and the V segment lost 0 bases, leaving 5 bases of the junction unmatched. The CDR3 reads CASSLGDRAGNQPQHF. CDR3 nucleotides: TGCGCCAGCAGCTTGGGTGACAGGGCAGGCAATCAGCCCCAGCATTTT.

The chain joins TRBV20-1 to TRBJ1-2, with D perhaps matching TRBD1 (5 bases). Trimming stripped 6 bases from V and 4 bases from J, with 15 bases between. The CDR3 sequence is 13 residues long. Germline V gene lookup returns CDR1 DFQATT and CDR2 SNEGSKA (reference sequence). The CDR3 region has the DNA TGCAGTGCCCTGGACGGGGCCGGCTATGGCTACACCTTC. Its translation is CSALDGAGYGYTF.

The gene calls are TRBV6-6 and TRBJ2-7; D remains ambiguous. Looked up from germline, CDR1 is MNHNY and CDR2 is SVGAGI (reference sequence). Trimming shortened V by 0 bases and J by 0 bases, and 9 bases separated the two germline ends. CDR3 length equals 15 residues. The chain's CDR3 is CASSYSGPSSYEQYF. The DNA for the CDR3 is TGTGCCAGCAGTTACTCTGGCCCGAGCTCCTACGAGCAGTACTTC.

This chain uses TRBV12-3 or TRBV12-4 with TRBJ2-5, with TRBD1 as a possible D gene (6 bases). The J call may be faulty, since TRBJ2-7 better matches the DNA end. The length of the CDR3 is 16 residues. The CDR3: CASTPQMPGVVHEQYF. In nucleotides, the CDR3 is TGTGCCAGCACCCCACAAATGCCAGGGGTGGTCCACGAGCAGTACTTC.

This clonotype was seen a handful of times. This chain links TRBV29-1 with TRBJ2-1; no reliable D call. V shed 6 bases and J shed 4 bases, with 7 bases lying between them. CDR1 and CDR2 (germline): SQVTM, ANQGSEA. The CDR3 is 11 amino acids. The CDR3, as DNA: TGCAGCGTCTATGAATACAATGAGCAGTTCTTC. Translated, it gives CSVYEYNEQFF.

This chain connects TRBV14 to TRBJ1-2; no reliable D call. The germline gives CDR1 SGHDN, CDR2 FVKESK. The CDR3 has 14 residues. The V end lost 0 bases, the J end lost 2 bases, and 7 bases lay between the germline ends. CDR3 loop: CASSQDLHNYGYTF. The CDR3 nucleotides read TGTGCCAGCAGCCAAGATCTGCACAACTATGGCTACACCTTC.

This rearrangement joins TRBV7-9 to TRBJ1-1; the D is unclear. CDR1 is SEHNR and CDR2 is FQNEAQ in the germline V gene (reference sequence). The CDR3 loop spans 14 amino acids. Trimming shortened V by 3 bases and J by 7 bases, and 15 bases separated the two germline ends. The CDR3: CASSFLHGGGEAFF. CDR3 nucleotides: TGTGCCAGCAGCTTTCTTCACGGAGGAGGTGAAGCTTTCTTT.

The rearrangement joins TRBV12-3 or TRBV12-4 to TRBJ2-3, with D perhaps being TRBD1 or TRBD2 (5 bases each). CDR3 length: 15 residues. V gave up 5 bases and J gave up 5 bases, with 17 bases separating them. CDR3 region: CASSPNIGTGDTQYF. The CDR3 DNA reads as TGTGCCAGCAGTCCTAACATCGGGACGGGAGATACGCAGTATTTT.

As to this clonotype: Relative to the germline gene, one junction end is altered; a read error may explain this. V usage is TRBV4-3 and J usage is TRBJ2-5; possible D gene TRBD1, 6 bases. Germline CDR1 reads LGHNA; CDR2 reads YSLEER. This CDR3 is built from 15 residues. The DNA for the CDR3 is TGCGCCAGCAACCAAGAATACAGGGAGTTAGAGACCCAGTACTTC. It is translated as CASNQEYRELETQYF.

This clonotype was recorded once. CDR3 residues: CSVAFGTGSEKLFF. The CDR3 nucleotides are TGCAGCGTTGCCTTCGGGACAGGGTCCGAAAAACTGTTTTTT. The chain combines TRBV29-1 with TRBJ1-4; 9 positions match TRBD1. Germline V gene data show CDR1 as SQVTM and CDR2 as ANQGSEA. The CDR3 contains 14 residues. J lost 8 bases, V lost 4 bases, and 8 bases had no gene match.

V gene TRBV5-5 combines with J gene TRBJ2-7; 14 positions match TRBD2. The germline V gene has CDR1 SGHKS and CDR2 YYEKEE (reference sequence). V shed 5 bases and J 2 bases; nucleotides not matched to a gene: 3. The CDR3 covers 15 residues. The CDR3, as DNA: TGTGCCAGCAGGGGGACTAGCGGGGGCACCTACGAGCAGTACTTC. Protein product: CASRGTSGGTYEQYF.

The rearrangement uses TRBV7-2 and TRBJ1-4, with 7 bases lining up with TRBD1. From germline, CDR1 is SGHTA and CDR2 FQGNSA. J was trimmed by 8 bases and V by 6 bases; bases with no gene match: 6. The CDR3 covers 13 residues. CDR3 sequence (DNA): TGTGCCAGCAGACCAACAGGGGCCGAAAAACTGTTTTTT. This encodes CASRPTGAEKLFF.

The chain couples TRBV18 to TRBJ2-3, with 8 bases identical to TRBD2. The length of the CDR3 is 21 residues. Germline V gives CDR1 KGHSH, CDR2 LQKENI. V dropped 0 bases and J dropped 4; count of bases not matched to a gene: 21. In nucleotides, the CDR3 is TGTGCCAGCTCACCACCGTATTGGCTTCTCTCAGCTAGCGGGTACTCAGATACGCAGTATTTT. Translation gives CASSPPYWLLSASGYSDTQYF.

This clonotype was observed a handful of times. This chain joins TRBV3-1 and TRBJ2-3; D is uncertain. The CDR3 extends over 13 amino acids. In germline, CDR1 is LGHDT, CDR2 YNNKEL (reference sequence). Trimming shortened V by 0 bases and J by 3 bases, and 4 bases separated the two germline ends. CDR3 bases: TGTGCCAGCAGCCAAGATCGGACAGATACGCAGTATTTT. Translated, it gives CASSQDRTDTQYF.